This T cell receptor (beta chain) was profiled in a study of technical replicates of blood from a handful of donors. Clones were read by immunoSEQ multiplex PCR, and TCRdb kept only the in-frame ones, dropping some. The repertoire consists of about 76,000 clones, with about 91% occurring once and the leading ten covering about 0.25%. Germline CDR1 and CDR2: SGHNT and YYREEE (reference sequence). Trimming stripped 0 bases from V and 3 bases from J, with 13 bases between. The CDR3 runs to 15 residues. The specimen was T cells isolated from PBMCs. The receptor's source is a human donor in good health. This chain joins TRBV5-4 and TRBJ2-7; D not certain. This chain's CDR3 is CASSLEAVPHYEQYF. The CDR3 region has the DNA TGTGCCAGCAGCTTGGAGGCGGTGCCCCACTACGAGCAGTACTTC.